These 9 T cell receptor beta chains share one sample of origin, sequenced in a study of PD-1 blockade in classical Hodgkin lymphoma. Data came from immunoSEQ multiplex PCR; TCRdb stores just in-frame clones and leaves some out. The sample comprises some 70,000 clones, about 94% of which are singletons, and roughly 2.6% rests with the top ten. Indicated time point: newly diagnosed, previously untreated cHL patient sample. Sequencing was done on a sample of peripheral blood mononuclear cells (PBMCs). The receptors here all came from a human donor with classical Hodgkin lymphoma.

The J gene is TRBJ1-4, the V gene TRBV9; D gene uncertain. Trimming took 4 bases from V and 6 from J, leaving 13 bases between them. This CDR3 contains 14 residues. Germline-derived CDR1 and CDR2 are SGDLS and YYNGEE. This chain's CDR3 is CASSPEHGDEKLFF. Here the CDR3 DNA reads TGTGCCAGCAGCCCAGAACACGGGGATGAAAAACTGTTTTTT.

CDR3 nucleotide sequence: TGTGCCAGCAGCTTCCCCCAGGGGGCAAAGAACACTGAAGCTTTCTTT. This gives the protein CASSFPQGAKNTEAFF. This chain uses TRBV5-6 with TRBJ1-1; 8 bases match TRBD1. The CDR3 totals 16 residues. Trimming cost V 2 bases and J 1 base; bases outside gene matches: 7. CDR1 is SGHDT and CDR2 is YYEEEE in the germline V gene.

V gene TRBV10-3 combines with J gene TRBJ2-2, with 8 bases that match TRBD1. CDR3 length: 15 residues. CDR1 ENHRY and CDR2 SYGVKD come from the germline V gene. The V and J ends lost 6 bases and 1 base, in that order; junction bases with no gene match: 4. The CDR3 coding sequence is TGTGCCATCAGGGGAGACAGGGGGAACACCGGGGAGCTGTTTTTT. It specifies CAIRGDRGNTGELFF.

The chain uses TRBV19 and TRBJ2-3; weak D call: TRBD1 (7 bases). The CDR3 totals 14 residues. V lost 0 bases and J 4 bases, leaving 8 bases between the germline ends. CDR1 LNHDA and CDR2 SQIVND come from the germline V gene (reference sequence). DNA for the CDR3: TGTGCCAGTAGTATAGACAGGGGGGCAGATACGCAGTATTTT. Translated: CASSIDRGADTQYF.

V is TRBV7-3 and J is TRBJ2-3, with TRBD2 matching 7 bases. In germline, CDR1 is SGHTA, CDR2 FQGTGA. Trimming at V came to 4 bases and at J to 1 base, leaving 2 bases not matched to a gene. The CDR3 covers 14 residues. The CDR3 reads CASSSRGGTDTQYF. DNA of the CDR3: TGTGCCAGCAGCTCACGGGGGGGCACAGATACGCAGTATTTT.

The V call is TRBV11-2, the J call TRBJ2-1; no clear D. The germline CDR1 and CDR2 sequences are SGHAT and FQNNGV. The CDR3 runs 14 residues. Trimming cost V 8 bases and J 1 base, with 12 bases left between them. CDR3 bases: TGTGCCAGCGGTGGGTTCGGGTCCTACAATGAGCAGTTCTTC. Its protein is CASGGFGSYNEQFF.

The chain carries TRBV6-5 and TRBJ1-1; D remains ambiguous. V was cut by 7 bases and J by 1 base, with 7 bases left in between. In germline, CDR1 is MNHEY, CDR2 SVGAGI. The CDR3 consists of 12 residues. CDR3 residues: CASMLGNTEAFF. CDR3 in DNA: TGTGCCAGCATGCTGGGGAACACTGAAGCTTTCTTT.

The chain couples TRBV6-6 to TRBJ1-1; 7 nucleotides agree with TRBD1. The V and J ends lost 6 bases and 6 bases, in that order; junction bases with no gene match: 10. Germline V CDR1 and CDR2: MNHNY, SVGAGI (reference sequence). The CDR3 runs to 14 residues. CDR3 residues: CASSPGGEWSEAFF. As DNA, the CDR3 is TGTGCCAGCAGCCCAGGGGGGGAGTGGTCTGAAGCTTTCTTT.

The V call is TRBV20-1, the J call TRBJ1-2, with D uncertain. The CDR3 has 11 amino acids. Germline V gene lookup returns CDR1 DFQATT and CDR2 SNEGSKA (reference sequence). V was cut by 0 bases and J by 7 bases, with 6 bases left in between. The CDR3 region is CSAREPTGYTF. DNA for the CDR3: TGCAGTGCTAGAGAACCTACTGGCTACACCTTC.